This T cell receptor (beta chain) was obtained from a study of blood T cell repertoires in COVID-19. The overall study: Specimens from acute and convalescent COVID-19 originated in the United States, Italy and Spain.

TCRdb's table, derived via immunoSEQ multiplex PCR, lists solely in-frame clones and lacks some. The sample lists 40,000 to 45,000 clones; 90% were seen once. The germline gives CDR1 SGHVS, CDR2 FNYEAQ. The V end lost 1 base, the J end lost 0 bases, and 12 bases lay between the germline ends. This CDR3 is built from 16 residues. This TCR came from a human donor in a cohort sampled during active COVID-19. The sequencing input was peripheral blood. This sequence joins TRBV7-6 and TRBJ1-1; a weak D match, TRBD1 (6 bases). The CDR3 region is CASSLGEDRMNTEAFF. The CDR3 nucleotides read TGTGCCAGCAGCTTAGGAGAAGACAGGATGAACACTGAAGCTTTCTTT.